The 23 T cell receptor beta chains below were found in one sample sequenced in a study of vaccination effects on CD4 cells after COVID-19. Antigen-specific CD4+ T cells expanded by the ViraFEST assay with viral peptide pools were then sequenced. It was after 10 days of culture that CD4+ T cells were isolated. Vaccine recipients lacked prior SARS-CoV-2 infection and had negative nucleocapsid antibodies. What these receptors recognize is not known. Produced via immunoSEQ multiplex PCR; TCRdb's table is partial and in-frame only. The sample lists around 63,000 clones, 70% to 85% occurring once. The sample consisted of CD4+ T cells from PBMCs cultured with HCoV-OC43 spike peptides, taken before COVID-19 vaccination. Noted subset: HCoV-OC43 spike overlapping peptide pool stimulation. These receptor sequences come from a human donor who received a COVID-19 vaccine.

The chain recombines TRBV19 with TRBJ1-5; TRBD1 is a possible D gene (5 bases). CDR1 and CDR2 from the germline V gene are LNHDA and SQIVND (reference sequence). The germline V and J ends were trimmed by 1 base and 1 base, with 14 bases remaining between them. This CDR3 has 17 residues. The CDR3 DNA reads TGTGCCAGTAGTATAGCCCCCCGGGGGTCCAGCAATCAGCCCCAGCATTTT. This sequence encodes CASSIAPRGSSNQPQHF.

The V gene is TRBV6-5, the J gene TRBJ1-1, with 10 nucleotides matching TRBD1. The CDR3 consists of 15 residues. V lost 2 bases and J lost 4; bases outside the gene matches: 4. Germline CDR1 is MNHEY and CDR2 is SVGAGI. The CDR3 DNA reads TGTGCCAGCAGTTACAGACAGGGGGCGATCACTGAAGCTTTCTTT. Its protein product is CASSYRQGAITEAFF.

The chain links TRBV18 to TRBJ1-1; D ambiguous. Germline CDR1 and CDR2: KGHSH and LQKENI. This CDR3 comprises 15 residues. The V end was cut by 5 bases, the J end by 1 base, with 14 bases between. In nucleotides, the CDR3 is TGTGCCAGCTCAGAGTGGGCAGTTTCGAACACTGAAGCTTTCTTT. Residues: CASSEWAVSNTEAFF.

The rearrangement uses TRBV27 and TRBJ1-5; 7 bases are shared with TRBD1. Germline loops: CDR1 MNHEY, CDR2 SMNVEV (reference sequence). There are 17 residues in the CDR3. V trimming: 9 bases; J trimming: 5 bases; junction bases outside the gene matches: 19. This CDR3 is CARYPDRSRRVDQPQHF. In DNA form, the CDR3 reads TGTGCCAGATATCCGGACAGGAGCCGTCGGGTCGATCAGCCCCAGCATTTT.

The chain combines TRBV18 with TRBJ1-5; 10 bases align to TRBD1. Looked up from germline, CDR1 is KGHSH and CDR2 is LQKENI. The CDR3 spans 15 residues. Trimming at V came to 3 bases and at J to 6 bases, leaving 5 bases not matched to a gene. Here the CDR3 reads CASSPGTGDLQPQHF. DNA of the CDR3: TGTGCCAGCTCACCGGGGACAGGGGATCTTCAGCCCCAGCATTTT.

The gene calls are TRBV6-6 and TRBJ1-1; 7 nucleotides line up with TRBD1. The CDR3 spans 14 residues. J was trimmed by 1 base and V by 2 bases; bases with no gene match: 1. CDR1 is MNHNY, CDR2 SVGAGI, per germline (reference sequence). The chain's CDR3 is CASSYGTENTEAFF. CDR3 DNA: TGTGCCAGCAGTTACGGGACAGAGAACACTGAAGCTTTCTTT.

The V call is TRBV9, the J call TRBJ2-3; D is uncertain. The CDR3 length is 16 residues. The ends were cut back, 2 bases at V and 0 bases at J, with 13 bases in the middle. CDR1 and CDR2 from the germline V gene are SGDLS and YYNGEE. The CDR3 DNA is TGTGCCAGCAGCGTGCTCGGCGGTCAGAGCACAGATACGCAGTATTTT. It is translated as CASSVLGGQSTDTQYF. The whole variable domain, remainder taken from reference TRBV9 and TRBJ2-3, is DSGVTQTPKHLITATGQRVTLRCSPRSGDLSVYWYQQSLDQGLQFLIQYYNGEERAKGNILERFSAQQFPDLHSELNLSSLELGDSALYFCASSVLGGQSTDTQYFGPGTRLTVL.

The chain combines TRBV5-1 with TRBJ1-2; D is possibly TRBD1 (5 bases). The CDR3 loop spans 13 amino acids. Trimming took 0 bases from V and 2 from J, leaving 5 bases between them. Germline assignment: CDR1 SGHRS and CDR2 YFSETQ. The CDR3 sequence: CASSLGTNYGYTF. In nucleotides, the CDR3 is TGCGCCAGCAGCTTGGGGACAAACTATGGCTACACCTTC.

This clone was detected a few times. The J gene is TRBJ1-5, the V gene TRBV6-2 or TRBV6-3; the D gene is possibly TRBD1 (5 bases). The germline gives CDR1 MNHEY, CDR2 SVGEGT. V lost 4 bases to trimming and J lost 5 bases, with 9 bases between them. The CDR3 sequence is 13 residues long. Here the CDR3 reads CASSLQGDQPQHF. CDR3 bases: TGTGCCAGCAGTTTGCAGGGTGATCAGCCCCAGCATTTT.

The chain joins TRBV24-1 to TRBJ1-5; D possibly corresponds to TRBD1 (6 bases). V gave up 9 bases and J gave up 4 bases, with 12 bases separating them. This CDR3 spans 13 amino acids. Germline-derived CDR1 and CDR2 are KGHDR and SFDVKD. CDR3 protein: CATQGQINQPQHF. In DNA, the CDR3 is TGTGCCACCCAAGGACAGATTAATCAGCCCCAGCATTTT.

This clone has a handful of counts. The J gene is TRBJ1-1, the V gene TRBV28; TRBD1 might be the D (5 bases). The CDR3 runs to 12 residues. From germline, CDR1 is MDHEN and CDR2 SYDVKM. Trimming took 1 base from V and 11 from J, leaving 11 bases between them. In nucleotides, the CDR3 is TGTGCCAGCAGTTTATATTCCAGGGAGGCTTTCTTT. This translates into CASSLYSREAFF.

The rearrangement joins TRBV14 to TRBJ1-2, with 7 bases lining up with TRBD1. V dropped 2 bases and J dropped 2; count of bases not matched to a gene: 2. The V gene's germline CDR1 is SGHDN and CDR2 FVKESK. The CDR3 extends over 14 amino acids. This CDR3 reads CASSQQGGNYGYTF. In DNA, the CDR3 is TGTGCCAGCAGCCAACAGGGGGGGAACTATGGCTACACCTTC.

V is TRBV6-5 and J is TRBJ1-1; D ambiguous. Trimming left V 0 bases short and J 1 base short, with 3 bases between. The germline V gene encodes CDR1 MNHEY and CDR2 SVGAGI. There are 13 residues in the CDR3. The CDR3 sequence: CASSYSENTEAFF. The CDR3 nucleotides are TGTGCCAGCAGTTACTCTGAGAACACTGAAGCTTTCTTT.

The chain recombines TRBV5-4 with TRBJ2-1, with a weak D call TRBD2 (6 bases). V dropped 2 bases and J dropped 2 bases, with 8 bases sitting between them. In germline, CDR1 is SGHNT, CDR2 YYREEE (reference sequence). This CDR3 comprises 14 residues. CDR3 region: CASSFGGAYNEQFF. The CDR3 nucleotides read TGTGCCAGCAGCTTCGGGGGAGCCTACAATGAGCAGTTCTTC.

This clone was observed a handful of times. J is TRBJ1-1 and V is TRBV6-1, with unresolved D. The CDR3 covers 14 residues. The V gene's germline CDR1 is MNHNS and CDR2 SASEGT. V lost 0 bases to trimming and J lost 7 bases, with 12 bases between them. CDR3 in DNA: TGTGCCAGCAGTGAAGCGCCCGTGGGCGGTGAAGCTTTCTTT. It yields the protein CASSEAPVGGEAFF.

This chain connects TRBV6-5 to TRBJ2-3; 9 bases line up with TRBD1. The germline CDR1 and CDR2 sequences are MNHEY and SVGAGI. This CDR3 region has 14 residues. With 10 bases clipped from V and 2 bases from J, the junction kept 7 bases outside the gene matches. This CDR3 is CATWDRAVTDTQYF. The CDR3 region has the DNA TGTGCCACCTGGGACAGGGCGGTCACAGATACGCAGTATTTT.

The chain uses TRBV5-1 and TRBJ2-1; possibly TRBD2 for D (5 bases). The V gene's germline CDR1 is SGHRS and CDR2 YFSETQ. The ends were cut back, 4 bases at V and 5 bases at J, with 16 bases in the middle. This CDR3 is built from 15 residues. The CDR3 reads CASSAPSGYNNEQFF. The CDR3 nucleotides read TGCGCCAGCAGCGCGCCGAGCGGATATAACAATGAGCAGTTCTTC.

The chain combines TRBV24-1 with TRBJ1-4; D is undetermined. The V gene's germline CDR1 is KGHDR and CDR2 SFDVKD. Trimming left V 5 bases short and J 0 bases short, with 3 bases between. The CDR3 totals 13 residues. The CDR3 is CATSGTTNEKLFF. The CDR3 bases are TGTGCCACCAGTGGAACAACTAATGAAAAACTGTTTTTT.

The rearrangement links TRBV6-5 to TRBJ1-2; 7 bases agree with TRBD1. Germline CDR1 is MNHEY and CDR2 is SVGAGI. Losses at the gene ends were 5 bases for V and 6 bases for J; bases not matched to a gene: 12. CDR3 length: 15 amino acids. This CDR3 is CASSKTSGTVHGYTF. The CDR3 DNA reads TGTGCCAGCAGTAAGACTTCCGGGACAGTCCATGGCTACACCTTC.

V usage is TRBV30 and J usage is TRBJ1-1; D is undetermined. The V end was cut by 2 bases, the J end by 3 bases, with 4 bases between. This CDR3 has 11 amino acids. Germline CDR1 is GTSNPN and CDR2 is SVGIG (reference sequence). CDR3: CAWSPYTEAFF. The CDR3 coding sequence is TGTGCCTGGAGTCCCTACACTGAAGCTTTCTTT.

The chain uses TRBV6-4 and TRBJ2-7; the D is unclear. Trimming removed 6 bases at V and 0 bases at J, with 3 bases between. The CDR3 has 11 amino acids. Germline V lookup: CDR1 MRHNA, CDR2 SNTAGT. DNA of the CDR3: TGTGCCAGCAGCTGCTCCTACGAGCAGTACGTC. Translated, it gives CASSCSYEQYV.

This chain uses TRBV6-5 with TRBJ1-5, with TRBD1 as a possible D gene (5 bases). Germline V gene data show CDR1 as MNHEY and CDR2 as SVGAGI. The germline V and J ends were trimmed by 7 bases and 4 bases, with 11 bases remaining between them. This CDR3 region has 13 residues. CDR3 protein: CASKRDLNQPQHF. CDR3 bases: TGTGCCAGCAAAAGGGACCTTAATCAGCCCCAGCATTTT.

The chain uses TRBV3-1 (or the pseudogene TRBV3-2) and TRBJ2-4, with D unresolved. The CDR3 has 11 amino acids. Germline V gene lookup returns CDR1 LGHDT and CDR2 YNNKEL (reference sequence). The V end was cut by 8 bases, the J end by 5 bases, with 7 bases between. The CDR3 DNA reads as TGTGCCAGCGCTAGGGAAAACATTCAGTACTTC. Residues: CASARENIQYF.